This T cell receptor beta chain is drawn from a study of low-dose radiotherapy and immunotherapy resistance in tumors. Study context: Cohort 1 was given 0.5 Gy per fraction every 2 weeks, for 6.5 Gy total.

Using a constant-region primer together with a V-primer adapter, TCRs were subjected to 15 to 20 PCR cycles of amplification. Amplification of the isolated mRNA used in vitro transcription. MiXCR was run by TCRdb on the reads, yielding one entry per CDR3 protein. This sample has fewer than 60,000 distinct CDR3 sequences, with roughly 12% found just once. The time point: before trial treatment. Germline loops: CDR1 GTSNPN, CDR2 SVGIG (reference sequence). V shed 1 base and J 2 bases; nucleotides not matched to a gene: 6. The CDR3 has 15 residues. This clonotype occurred many times. The clonotype comes from a female donor with ovarian cancer. Sample: PBMCs, taken before treatment. This sequence joins TRBV30 and TRBJ2-7, with 9 bases aligning to TRBD1. The CDR3 region is CAWSGGQGSTYEQYF. The DNA of the CDR3 is TGTGCCTGGAGTGGGGGACAGGGATCAACCTACGAGCAGTACTTC.